This is a list of T cell receptor beta chains from one sample in a study of breast tumors, draining lymph nodes, adjacent tissues. TCRdb processed the multiplex PCR reads anew with MiXCR; each CDR3 protein has one entry. The table includes 170,000 or so distinct CDR3 sequences, roughly 30% detected once. The source material was axillary lymph node tissue. Every receptor here comes from a female donor with breast cancer. Some clones in this sample may be carry-over from other donors' samples. Each CDR3 is given with its conserved first and last residue. Each record gives: J gene, D gene, clone size, V gene, CDR3 DNA, CDR3 protein. The D gene is left open where the match is weak. Expanded clones are given a class, and other clones once, few, many or no size at all.

>TRBJ1-2|TRBD1|many|TRBV9
TGTGCCAGCAGCGTAGGGGGGACAGAAAATCAGCACACCTTC
CASSVGGTENQHTF
>TRBJ2-3|NA|NA|TRBV12-3/TRBV12-4
TGTGCCAGCACCCAACCGGGACCCGGCACAGATACGCAGTATTTT
CASTQPGPGTDTQYF
>TRBJ1-5|TRBD1|few|TRBV4-1
TGCGCCAGCAGCCACTCCCCGACAGGGTTTGCCTTCAATCAGCCCCAGCATTTT
CASSHSPTGFAFNQPQHF
>TRBJ1-2|NA|NA|TRBV28
TGTGCCAGCACCCCAAGTTCGCAGGAAGGCTACACCTTC
CASTPSSQEGYTF
>TRBJ2-1|NA|many|TRBV7-2
TGTGCCAGCAGCTTACTAGGGGCCACAGCAAAGAATGAGCAGTTCTTC
CASSLLGATAKNEQFF
>TRBJ2-2|NA|many|TRBV9
TGTGCCAGCAGCGTAGCCACTAGCACCGGGGAGCTGTTTTTT
CASSVATSTGELFF
>TRBJ2-7|TRBD2|many|TRBV25-1
TGTGCCAGCAGTGGGAGGACAGAGGGACTAGCGTTTAACTACGAGCAGTACTTC
CASSGRTEGLAFNYEQYF
>TRBJ1-1|NA|NA|TRBV12-3/TRBV12-4
TGTGCCAGCGGATGGACGGGACTCACTGAAGCTTTCTTT
CASGWTGLTEAFF
>TRBJ1-2|NA|many|TRBV7-9
TGTGCCAGCAGCTTTGAGGATACTCGGCACTCGGTAATCGGCTACACCTTC
CASSFEDTRHSVIGYTF
>TRBJ2-7|NA|many|TRBV29-1
TGCAGCGTTGGAACAGGGTCCCCGTACGAGCAGTACTTC
CSVGTGSPYEQYF
>TRBJ1-3|NA|many|TRBV12-3/TRBV12-4
TGTGCCAGCACCCAACGGGGACTTGCTTCTGGAAACACCATATATTTT
CASTQRGLASGNTIYF
>TRBJ1-2|TRBD1|NA|TRBV3-1
TGTGCCAGCAGCCGCGCCGGGACAGGGGGGGATGGCTACACCTTC
CASSRAGTGGDGYTF
>TRBJ2-3|NA|many|TRBV7-8
TGTGCCAGCAGCTTAGGTGGGGGGGCGATCCCCACAGATACGCAGTATTTT
CASSLGGGAIPTDTQYF
>TRBJ1-4|NA|many|TRBV15
TGTGCCACCAGGGTAGGCCAGGGGGAAAAACTGTTTTTT
CATRVGQGEKLFF
>TRBJ2-2|NA|NA|TRBV29-1
TGCAGCGTTGCTGGGCGAGACACCGGGGAGCTGTTTTTT
CSVAGRDTGELFF
>TRBJ2-1|TRBD2|many|TRBV7-6
TGTGCCAGCAGTTTAAGCGGGACCACCTACAATGAGCAGTTCTTC
CASSLSGTTYNEQFF
>TRBJ1-4|NA|many|TRBV25-1
TGTGCCAGCAGTGAATTGGGCCAGGGATGGGATGAAAAACTGTTTTTT
CASSELGQGWDEKLFF
>TRBJ2-5|TRBD2|many|TRBV29-1
TGCAGCGTTCGCACTCGACTAGCGGATCTCCAAGAGACCCAGTACTTC
CSVRTRLADLQETQYF
>TRBJ1-2|NA|NA|TRBV9
TGCGCCAGCAGCTTGTCGGGGGGGCAAGATACGCACGGCTACACCTTC
CASSLSGGQDTHGYTF
>TRBJ1-3|TRBD1|NA|TRBV15
TGTGCCACCAGCAGAACACAGGGGTCTGGAAACACCATATATTTT
CATSRTQGSGNTIYF
>TRBJ2-3|NA|few|TRBV27
TGTGCCAGCAGTTTACAGGGTAGCACAGATACGCAGTATTTT
CASSLQGSTDTQYF
>TRBJ1-2|TRBD1|many|TRBV9
TGTGCCAGCAGCGTCCGGGACAGGGCACGGTCGGGCTACACCTTC
CASSVRDRARSGYTF
>TRBJ1-4|NA|many|TRBV12-3/TRBV12-4
TGTGCCAGCAGCCTTCGACAGTTTAATGAAAAACTGTTTTTT
CASSLRQFNEKLFF